Each of the 25 T cell receptor beta chains below was sequenced from the same sample in a study of vaccination effects on CD4 cells after COVID-19. Around day 10 of culture, CD4+ T cells were separated out. Each participant received a vaccine that was either BNT162b2 or mRNA-1273, given as two doses. Profiling relied on immunoSEQ multiplex PCR, and the TCRdb table lists in-frame clones only, not all of them. The repertoire holds about 71,000 clones, with around 80% as singletons. What these receptors recognize is not known. The sample in question was CD4+ T cells from PBMCs cultured without peptide, obtained after COVID-19 vaccination. Receptors were obtained from a human donor who received a COVID-19 vaccine.

This clone was observed a few times. The chain employs TRBV28 and TRBJ1-1, with TRBD1 matching 7 bases. J lost 1 base, V lost 5 bases, and 7 bases had no gene match. This CDR3 has 15 residues. Germline values: CDR1 MDHEN, CDR2 SYDVKM. CDR3 sequence: CASSKSQGKNTEAFF. The DNA of the CDR3 is TGTGCCAGCAGTAAGTCACAGGGGAAGAACACTGAAGCTTTCTTT.

The chain is built from TRBV6-5 and TRBJ1-6; TRBD1 agrees at 10 bases. Trimming took 4 bases from V and 6 from J; bases not matched to a gene: 6. Germline CDR1 reads MNHEY; CDR2 reads SVGAGI. The CDR3 consists of 16 residues. The DNA for the CDR3 is TGTGCCAGCAGTTTGTACCGGGACAGGGGTAATTCACCCCTCCACTTT. Translating gives CASSLYRDRGNSPLHF.

The chain combines TRBV5-1 with TRBJ2-1; 8 nucleotides match TRBD1. Germline V gene data show CDR1 as SGHRS and CDR2 as YFSETQ. The CDR3 is 16 amino acids. Trimming removed 0 bases from V and 10 bases from J; junction bases left unmatched: 12. The CDR3 spells CASSLDRTGTGSEQFF. DNA of the CDR3: TGCGCCAGCAGCTTGGATCGGACAGGGACCGGGAGCGAGCAGTTCTTC.

The chain links TRBV2 to TRBJ1-4; D not resolved. Per the germline V gene, CDR1 is SNHLY and CDR2 is FYNNEI. The V end lost 3 bases, the J end lost 6 bases, and 11 bases lay between the germline ends. The CDR3 totals 14 residues. CDR3 coding DNA: TGTGCCAGCAGTGAGGGTAGGAGCGATGAAAAACTGTTTTTT. The encoded protein is CASSEGRSDEKLFF.

The chain has TRBV7-3 and TRBJ1-2; the match to TRBD1 covers 9 bases. The CDR3 consists of 14 residues. The trim removed 3 bases at V and 6 bases at J, leaving 5 bases unmatched. Germline V CDR1 and CDR2: SGHTA, FQGTGA. The CDR3 coding sequence is TGTGCCAGCAGCTTCGGACAGGGGAGCGATGGCTACACCTTC. This translates into CASSFGQGSDGYTF.

This rearrangement joins TRBV2 to TRBJ1-2; D ambiguous. Trimming pared 3 bases from V and 4 bases from J, leaving 12 bases between. The CDR3 contains 14 residues. CDR1 and CDR2 (germline): SNHLY, FYNNEI. The DNA of the CDR3 is TGTGCCAGCAGTGACTTCGGACGGTTCTATGGCTACACCTTC. It yields the protein CASSDFGRFYGYTF.

V and J are TRBV6-5 and TRBJ2-3, with a possible D match to TRBD2 (5 bases). The CDR3 sequence is 13 residues long. Trimming shortened V by 5 bases and J by 9 bases, and 15 bases separated the two germline ends. Per germline, CDR1 MNHEY and CDR2 SVGAGI. The CDR3 here is CASSQRAAPTQYF. In DNA form, the CDR3 reads TGTGCCAGCAGTCAGCGAGCGGCCCCGACGCAGTATTTT.

The gene calls are TRBV7-2 and TRBJ1-2; D gene unclear. Germline V CDR1 and CDR2: SGHTA, FQGNSA. The CDR3 covers 14 residues. The V end lost 1 base, the J end lost 8 bases, and 14 bases lay between the germline ends. In DNA, the CDR3 is TGTGCCAGCAGCTTAGAAGTGGGGTTTCGGGGCTACACCTTC. This codes for CASSLEVGFRGYTF.

The rearrangement uses TRBV28 and TRBJ1-2; D might be TRBD1 (6 bases). V was trimmed by 5 bases and J by 3 bases, leaving 16 bases between them. CDR1 is MDHEN, CDR2 SYDVKM, per germline. CDR3 size: 15 residues. The CDR3 loop is CASSQPRGADYGYTF. The DNA of the CDR3 is TGTGCCAGCAGTCAGCCTCGGGGGGCAGACTATGGCTACACCTTC.

V usage is TRBV6-1 and J usage is TRBJ1-5; D gene uncertain. V lost 4 bases to trimming and J lost 6 bases, with 19 bases between them. This CDR3 spans 16 amino acids. Germline-derived CDR1 and CDR2 are MNHNS and SASEGT. CDR3 coding DNA: TGTGCCAGCAGTGGTACCGGGAGCTGGGCATCTCAGCCCCAGCATTTT. Protein sequence: CASSGTGSWASQPQHF.

This chain joins TRBV2 and TRBJ2-3; TRBD2 agrees at 11 bases. Trimming took 6 bases from V and 1 from J; bases not matched to a gene: 3. CDR1 is SNHLY and CDR2 is FYNNEI in the germline V gene. The CDR3 runs to 15 residues. CDR3 coding DNA: TGTGCCAGCAGGGTTAGCGGGGGGGGCACAGATACGCAGTATTTT. As protein: CASRVSGGGTDTQYF.

The chain has TRBV11-2 and TRBJ1-2, with 8 bases that match TRBD1. The V gene's germline CDR1 is SGHAT and CDR2 FQNNGV. J gave up 8 bases and V 3 bases, and 5 bases lay outside the gene matches. The CDR3 is made up of 13 amino acids. CDR3 sequence reads: CASSLKTGVGYTF. The DNA of the CDR3 is TGTGCCAGCAGCTTGAAGACAGGGGTAGGCTACACCTTC.

This sequence joins TRBV10-1 and TRBJ2-7; 9 bases are a match to TRBD1. V shed 8 bases and J 3 bases; nucleotides not matched to a gene: 5. The CDR3 covers 13 residues. Germline loops: CDR1 WNHNN, CDR2 SYGVQD (reference sequence). CDR3 in amino acids: CASGQGLFYEQYV. CDR3 coding DNA: TGCGCCAGCGGACAGGGGCTCTTCTACGAGCAGTACGTC.

The V gene is TRBV3-1 (or the pseudogene TRBV3-2), the J gene TRBJ1-2; D remains unclear. The V gene's germline CDR1 is LGHDT and CDR2 YNNKEL (reference sequence). This CDR3 is 12 amino acids long. V lost 6 bases, J lost 10 bases, and 15 bases lay in between. The CDR3 sequence: CASSAQGIDYTF. The CDR3 nucleotides read TGTGCCAGCAGTGCACAAGGAATCGACTACACCTTC.

Turning to this clone: A junction end diverges from the germline sequence, so it may reflect a read error. This sequence joins TRBV7-9 and TRBJ2-1, with D hard to call. The CDR3 consists of 14 residues. CDR1 SEHNR and CDR2 FQNEAQ come from the germline V gene (reference sequence). CDR3 nucleotides: TGTGCCAGCAGCTTAGTTGGCTCCTCCAATGAGCAGTTCTTC. Its translation: CASSLVGSSNEQFF.

The V call is TRBV18, the J call TRBJ1-2; D unclear. The germline V gene encodes CDR1 KGHSH and CDR2 LQKENI. The CDR3 contains 11 residues. V shed 1 base and J shed 6 bases, with 3 bases lying between them. CDR3: CASSPQDGYTF. CDR3 in DNA: TGTGCCAGCTCACCACAGGATGGCTACACCTTC. Full variable domain (missing parts from reference TRBV18 and TRBJ1-2): NAGVMQNPRHLVRRRGQEARLRCSPMKGHSHVYWYRQLPEEGLKFMVYLQKENIIDESGMPKERFSAEFPKEGPSILRIQQVVRGDSAAYFCASSPQDGYTFGSGTRLTVV.

V is TRBV19 and J is TRBJ1-2, with a weak D call TRBD1 (5 bases). Trimming removed 3 bases from V and 4 bases from J, with 15 bases in between. This CDR3 region has 15 residues. Germline CDR1 LNHDA, CDR2 SQIVND (reference sequence). The CDR3 DNA follows: TGTGCCAGTAGTATTGGGCTCCGGACAACCTATGGCTACACCTTC. Encoded protein: CASSIGLRTTYGYTF.

Remarks on this clone: The DNA is omitted, as the CDR3 cannot be located on it reliably, and the CDR3 follows TCRdb's listing. J is TRBJ2-7 and V is TRBV6-6; the table's TRBD1 call for D was not verified on the DNA. Germline V gene lookup returns CDR1 MNHNY and CDR2 SVGAGI (reference sequence). A total of 15 residues make up the CDR3, ends included. The CDR3 sequence: CASSSSRQGRREQYV.

The CDR3 DNA reads TGTGCCAGCAGCTTAGGGGGAAAGGCCGGGGAGCTGTTTTTT. Residues: CASSLGGKAGELFF. V and J are TRBV7-2 and TRBJ2-2, with no clear D. Germline-derived CDR1 and CDR2 are SGHTA and FQGNSA. Trimming cost V 1 base and J 6 bases, with 9 bases left between them. The CDR3 is made up of 14 amino acids.

The chain employs TRBV2 and TRBJ1-6, with D tentatively TRBD1 (5 bases). CDR3 size: 16 residues. V was pared by 6 bases and J by 0 bases, with 12 bases between. CDR1 is SNHLY, CDR2 FYNNEI, per germline. In DNA form, the CDR3 reads TGTGCCAGCAGCGGACCAGGGAGCTCCTATAATTCACCCCTCCACTTT. Its translation is CASSGPGSSYNSPLHF.

The chain joins TRBV24-1 to TRBJ2-3, with TRBD2 matching over 14 bases. The length of the CDR3 is 21 residues. The trim removed 0 bases at V and 8 bases at J, leaving 18 bases unmatched. Germline CDR1 reads KGHDR; CDR2 reads SFDVKD. The CDR3 reads CATSDLRRLAGGAGFSGTQYF. The CDR3 region has the DNA TGTGCCACCAGTGATTTGAGGCGACTAGCGGGGGGGGCCGGGTTTTCAGGTACGCAGTATTTT.

CDR3 bases: TGTGCCAGCAGCAAAAGCCGACCATCGGACAGGGGGAGAAACACCATATATTTT. Protein product: CASSKSRPSDRGRNTIYF. The chain recombines TRBV21-1 with TRBJ1-3; the table's D call TRBD1 went unverified against the DNA. TRBV21-1 is a documented pseudogene. CDR3 length: 18 residues.

V usage is TRBV24-1 and J usage is TRBJ2-3, with a tentative D call TRBD2 (5 bases). The CDR3 has 14 amino acids. Germline CDR1 is KGHDR and CDR2 is SFDVKD. Trimming shortened V by 3 bases and J by 0 bases, and 6 bases separated the two germline ends. This chain's CDR3 is CATSDRTSTDTQYF. In nucleotides, the CDR3 is TGTGCCACCAGTGATCGGACTAGCACAGATACGCAGTATTTT.

The chain employs TRBV7-9 and TRBJ2-7, with D possibly being TRBD2 (5 bases). CDR3 length equals 13 residues. V lost 5 bases and J 2 bases, leaving 10 bases between the germline ends. The V gene's germline CDR1 is SEHNR and CDR2 FQNEAQ (reference sequence). Here the CDR3 reads CASSPSGAYEQYV. In DNA, the CDR3 is TGTGCCAGCAGCCCGAGCGGCGCCTACGAGCAGTACGTC.

The V gene is TRBV7-2, the J gene TRBJ1-1; D call uncertain. Trimming took off 5 bases at V and 4 bases at J, with 17 bases between the two ends. The germline V gene encodes CDR1 SGHTA and CDR2 FQGNSA. CDR3 length equals 15 residues. The CDR3 DNA is TGTGCCAGCAGCCAGGATAGAGCTTATAGCACTGAAGCTTTCTTT. Translating gives CASSQDRAYSTEAFF.